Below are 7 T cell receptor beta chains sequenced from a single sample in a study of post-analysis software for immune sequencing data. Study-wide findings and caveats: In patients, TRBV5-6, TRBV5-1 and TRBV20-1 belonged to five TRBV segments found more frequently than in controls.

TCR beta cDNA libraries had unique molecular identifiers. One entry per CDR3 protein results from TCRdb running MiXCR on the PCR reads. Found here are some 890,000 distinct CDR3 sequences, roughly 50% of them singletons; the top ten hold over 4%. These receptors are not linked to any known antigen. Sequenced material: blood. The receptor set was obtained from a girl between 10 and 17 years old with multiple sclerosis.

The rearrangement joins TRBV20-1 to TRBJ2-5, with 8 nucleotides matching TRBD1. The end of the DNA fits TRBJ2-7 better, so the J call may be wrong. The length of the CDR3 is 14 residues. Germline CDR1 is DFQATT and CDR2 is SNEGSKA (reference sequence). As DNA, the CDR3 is TGCAGTGCTAGAAACGACAGGGGTACCTACGAGCAGTACTTC. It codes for CSARNDRGTYEQYF.

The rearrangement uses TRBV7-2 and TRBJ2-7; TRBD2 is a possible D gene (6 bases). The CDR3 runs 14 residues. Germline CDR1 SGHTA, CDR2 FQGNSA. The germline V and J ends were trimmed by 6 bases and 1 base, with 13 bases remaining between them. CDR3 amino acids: CASRFTGGSYEQYF. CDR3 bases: TGTGCCAGCAGGTTTACCGGGGGATCCTACGAGCAGTACTTC.

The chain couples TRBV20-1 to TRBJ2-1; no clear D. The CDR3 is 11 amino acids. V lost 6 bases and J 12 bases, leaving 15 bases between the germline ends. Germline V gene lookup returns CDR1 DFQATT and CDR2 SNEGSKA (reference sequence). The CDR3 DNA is TGCAGTGCACCTACCCCCTCGGGGCAGTTCTTC. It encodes CSAPTPSGQFF.

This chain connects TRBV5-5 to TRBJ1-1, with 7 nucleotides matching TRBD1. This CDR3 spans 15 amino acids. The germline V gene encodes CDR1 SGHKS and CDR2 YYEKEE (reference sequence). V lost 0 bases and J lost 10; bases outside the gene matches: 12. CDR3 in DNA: TGTGCCAGCAGCTTGGACCACAGGGGCCAGGTCGGAGCTTTCTTT. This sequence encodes CASSLDHRGQVGAFF.

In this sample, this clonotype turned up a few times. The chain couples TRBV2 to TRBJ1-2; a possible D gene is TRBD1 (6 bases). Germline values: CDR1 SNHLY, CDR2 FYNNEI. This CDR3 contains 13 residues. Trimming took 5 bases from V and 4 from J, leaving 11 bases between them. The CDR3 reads CASSLTGFYGYTF. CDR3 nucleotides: TGTGCCAGCAGTCTGACAGGTTTCTATGGCTACACCTTC. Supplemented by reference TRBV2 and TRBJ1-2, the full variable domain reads EPEVTQTPSHQVTQMGQEVILRCVPISNHLYFYWYRQILGQKVEFLVSFYNNEISEKSEIFDDQFSVERPDGSNFTLKIRSTKLEDSAMYFCASSLTGFYGYTFGSGTRLTVV.

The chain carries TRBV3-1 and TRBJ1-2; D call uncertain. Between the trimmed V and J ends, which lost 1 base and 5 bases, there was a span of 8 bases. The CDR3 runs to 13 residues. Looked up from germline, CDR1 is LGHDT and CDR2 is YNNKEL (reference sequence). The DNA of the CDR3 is TGTGCCAGCAGCCAAGGAACGGGGTATGGCTACACCTTC. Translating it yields CASSQGTGYGYTF.

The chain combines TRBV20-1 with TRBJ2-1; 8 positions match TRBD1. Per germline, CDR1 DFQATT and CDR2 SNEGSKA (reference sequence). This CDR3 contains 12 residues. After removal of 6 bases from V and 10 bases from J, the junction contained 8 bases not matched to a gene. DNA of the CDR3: TGCAGTGCGGCGACAGGGGCATGGGAGCAGTTCTTC. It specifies CSAATGAWEQFF.